The 5 T cell receptor beta chains reported below all come from one sample, sequenced in a study of blood T cell repertoires in COVID-19 (dated by TCRdb to 2019 to 2021). Library creation used the immunoSEQ multiplex PCR assay. TCRdb retrieved this table from immuneACCESS and kept in-frame rearrangements only. Not all clones are present; in checked studies, unresolved V genes account for under half, and no reason is known for the remainder. For this sample there are about 65,000 clones; about 84% appear just once. Clones ranked in the top ten supply roughly 39% of the sample. The specimen sequenced was peripheral blood. The receptors derive from a human donor in a cohort sampled during active COVID-19.

The chain is built from TRBV7-2 and TRBJ2-1; 12 bases agree with TRBD2. Germline CDR1 SGHTA, CDR2 FQGNSA. This CDR3 spans 15 amino acids. The trim removed 8 bases at V and 2 bases at J, leaving 4 bases unmatched. The CDR3 nucleotides read TGTGCCAGCGTTCTAGCGGGGGGGCCCTACAATGAGCAGTTCTTC. Protein product: CASVLAGGPYNEQFF.

The genes are TRBV7-9 and TRBJ1-2, with a possible D match to TRBD1 (5 bases). Germline CDR1 SEHNR, CDR2 FQNEAQ (reference sequence). The length of the CDR3 is 14 residues. V was pared by 1 base and J by 9 bases, with 15 bases between. The CDR3 reads CASSLEGPGGSYTF. CDR3 DNA sequence: TGTGCCAGCAGCTTAGAAGGGCCCGGGGGAAGCTACACCTTC. Based on the CDR3 plus reference TRBV7-9 and TRBJ1-2, the full variable domain is DTGVSQNPRHKITKRGQNVTFRCDPISEHNRLYWYRQTLGQGPEFLTYFQNEAQLEKSRLLSDRFSAERPKGSFSTLEIQRTEQGDSAMYLCASSLEGPGGSYTFGSGTRLTVV.

The sample holds a few counts of this clone. The V and J genes are TRBV7-9 and TRBJ1-3; D is possibly TRBD1 (6 bases). CDR3 length equals 17 residues. The V end lost 6 bases, the J end lost 0 bases, and 18 bases lay between the germline ends. CDR1 and CDR2 from the germline V gene are SEHNR and FQNEAQ (reference sequence). CDR3 in amino acids: CASRRSGDGPSGNTIYF. The CDR3, as DNA: TGTGCCAGCAGGCGATCAGGGGATGGTCCCTCTGGAAACACCATATATTTT.

V gene TRBV5-1 combines with J gene TRBJ2-3, with 7 bases matching TRBD2. The ends lost 1 base at V and 2 bases at J; junction bases unmatched: 4. CDR1 and CDR2 (germline): SGHRS, YFSETQ. The CDR3 runs 15 residues. CDR3 in DNA: TGCGCCAGCAGCTTGCAAAGCGGGATCACAGATACGCAGTATTTT. Translating it yields CASSLQSGITDTQYF.

The rearrangement uses TRBV28 and TRBJ2-6; D possibly corresponds to TRBD1 (6 bases). Germline assignment: CDR1 MDHEN and CDR2 SYDVKM. CDR3 size: 15 residues. Trimming shortened V by 2 bases and J by 2 bases, and 7 bases separated the two germline ends. The CDR3 here is CASSLGGPGANVLTF. The CDR3 DNA is TGTGCCAGCAGTTTAGGGGGCCCTGGGGCCAACGTCCTGACTTTC.